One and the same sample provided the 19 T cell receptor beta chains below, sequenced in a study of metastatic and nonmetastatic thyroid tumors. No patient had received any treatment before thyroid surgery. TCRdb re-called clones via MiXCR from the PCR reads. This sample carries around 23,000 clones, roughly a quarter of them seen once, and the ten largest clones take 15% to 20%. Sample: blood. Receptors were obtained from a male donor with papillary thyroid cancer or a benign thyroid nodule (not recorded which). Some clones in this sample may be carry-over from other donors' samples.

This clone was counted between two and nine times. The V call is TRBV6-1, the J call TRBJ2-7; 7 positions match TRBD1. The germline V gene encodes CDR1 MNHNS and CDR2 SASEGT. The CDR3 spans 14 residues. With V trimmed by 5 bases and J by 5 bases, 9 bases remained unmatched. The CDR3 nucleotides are TGTGCCAGCAGTTCCATAAGAGACAGGGACGAGCAGTACTTC. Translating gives CASSSIRDRDEQYF.

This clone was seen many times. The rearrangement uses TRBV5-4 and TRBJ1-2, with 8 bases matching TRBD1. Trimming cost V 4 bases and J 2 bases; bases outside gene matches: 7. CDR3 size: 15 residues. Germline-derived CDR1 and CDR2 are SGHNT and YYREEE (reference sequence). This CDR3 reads CASSPGGTRNYGYTF. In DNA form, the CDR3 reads TGTGCCAGCAGCCCAGGGGGCACTAGGAACTATGGCTACACCTTC. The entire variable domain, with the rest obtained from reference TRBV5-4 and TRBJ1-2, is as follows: ETGVTQSPTHLIKTRGQQVTLRCSSQSGHNTVSWYQQALGQGPQFIFQYYREEENGRGNFPPRFSGLQFPNYSSELNVNALELDDSALYLCASSPGGTRNYGYTFGSGTRLTVV.

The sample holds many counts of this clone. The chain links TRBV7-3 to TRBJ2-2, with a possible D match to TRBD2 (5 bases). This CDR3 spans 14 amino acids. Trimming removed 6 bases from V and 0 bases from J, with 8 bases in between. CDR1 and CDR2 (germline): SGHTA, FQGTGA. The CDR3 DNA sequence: TGTGCCAGCAGGAGGGCAACGAACACCGGGGAGCTGTTTTTT. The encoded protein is CASRRATNTGELFF.

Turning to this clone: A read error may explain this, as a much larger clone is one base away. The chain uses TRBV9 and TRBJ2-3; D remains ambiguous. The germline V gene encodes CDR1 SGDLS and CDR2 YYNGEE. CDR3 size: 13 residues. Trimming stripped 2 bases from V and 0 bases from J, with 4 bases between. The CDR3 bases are TGTGCCAGCAGCGTCCCTAGCACAGATACGCAGTATTTT. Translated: CASSVPSTDTQYF.

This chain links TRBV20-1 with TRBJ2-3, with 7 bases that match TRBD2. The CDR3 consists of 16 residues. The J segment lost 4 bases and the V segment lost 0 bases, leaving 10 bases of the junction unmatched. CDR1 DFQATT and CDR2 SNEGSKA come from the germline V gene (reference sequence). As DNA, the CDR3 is TGCAGTGCTAGAGATCGGAGCGGGGTCACCCCAGATACGCAGTATTTT. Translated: CSARDRSGVTPDTQYF.

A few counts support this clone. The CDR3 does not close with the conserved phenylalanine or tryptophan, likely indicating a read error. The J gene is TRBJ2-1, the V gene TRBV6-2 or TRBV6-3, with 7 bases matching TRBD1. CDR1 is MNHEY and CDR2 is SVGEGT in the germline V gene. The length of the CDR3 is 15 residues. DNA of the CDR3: TGTGCCAGCAGTTCGACAGGGACCACCTACAATCAGCAGTTCCTC. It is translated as CASSSTGTTYNQQFL.

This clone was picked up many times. CDR3 in DNA: TGTGCCAGTAGTAAAGGACAGGTCTGGAACATTCAGTACTTC. Amino acid sequence: CASSKGQVWNIQYF. The rearrangement uses TRBV19 and TRBJ2-4, with TRBD1 matching over 7 bases. The CDR3 covers 14 residues. The ends lost 4 bases at V and 7 bases at J; junction bases unmatched: 7. Germline lookup yields CDR1 LNHDA and CDR2 SQIVND (reference sequence).

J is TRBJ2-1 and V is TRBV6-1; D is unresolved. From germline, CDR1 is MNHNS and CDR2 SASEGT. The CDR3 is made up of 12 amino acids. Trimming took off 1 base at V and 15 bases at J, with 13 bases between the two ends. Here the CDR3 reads CASSEGHLIRFF. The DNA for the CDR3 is TGTGCCAGCAGTGAAGGTCACTTAATCCGGTTCTTC.

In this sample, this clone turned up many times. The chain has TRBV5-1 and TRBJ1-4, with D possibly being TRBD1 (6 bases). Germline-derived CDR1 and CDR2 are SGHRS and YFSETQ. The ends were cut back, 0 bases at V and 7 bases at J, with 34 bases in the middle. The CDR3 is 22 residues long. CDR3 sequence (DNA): TGCGCCAGCAGCTTGGACGGGGGCGGTCATCCGTCCCTGATGGGCGGCGGTGAAAAACTGTTTTTT. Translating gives CASSLDGGGHPSLMGGGEKLFF.

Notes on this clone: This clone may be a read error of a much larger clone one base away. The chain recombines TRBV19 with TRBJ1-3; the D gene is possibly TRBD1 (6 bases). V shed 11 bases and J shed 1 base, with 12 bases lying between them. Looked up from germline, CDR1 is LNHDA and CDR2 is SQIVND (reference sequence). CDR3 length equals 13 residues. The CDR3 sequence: CAGSDRSGNTIYF. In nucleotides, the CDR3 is TGTGCCGGCTCCGACAGGTCTGGAAACACCATATATTTT.

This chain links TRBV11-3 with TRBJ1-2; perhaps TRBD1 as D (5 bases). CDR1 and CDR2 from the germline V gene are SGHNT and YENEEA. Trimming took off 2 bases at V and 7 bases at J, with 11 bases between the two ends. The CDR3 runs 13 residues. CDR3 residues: CASSLSRAGGYTF. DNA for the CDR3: TGTGCCAGCAGCTTATCCAGGGCTGGTGGCTACACCTTC.

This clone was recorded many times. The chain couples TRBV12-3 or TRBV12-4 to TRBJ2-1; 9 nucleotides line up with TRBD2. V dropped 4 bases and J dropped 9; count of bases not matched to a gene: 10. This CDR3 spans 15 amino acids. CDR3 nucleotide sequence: TGTGCCAGCAGTTCTAGGGTAGCGGGAGCCCCTGAGCAGTTCTTC. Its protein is CASSSRVAGAPEQFF.

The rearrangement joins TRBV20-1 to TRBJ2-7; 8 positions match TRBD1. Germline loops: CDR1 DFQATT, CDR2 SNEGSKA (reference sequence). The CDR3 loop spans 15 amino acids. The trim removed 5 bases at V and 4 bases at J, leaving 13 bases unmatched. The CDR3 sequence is CSAPSVGTGLYEQYF. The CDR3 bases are TGCAGTGCTCCTTCGGTCGGGACAGGACTTTACGAGCAGTACTTC.

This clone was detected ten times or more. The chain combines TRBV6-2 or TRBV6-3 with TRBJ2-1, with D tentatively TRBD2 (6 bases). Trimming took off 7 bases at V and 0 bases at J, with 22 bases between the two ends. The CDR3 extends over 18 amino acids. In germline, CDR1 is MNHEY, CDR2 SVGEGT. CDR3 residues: CASTRDGGLLSSYNEQFF. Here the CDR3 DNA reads TGTGCCAGCACCAGGGACGGGGGACTCCTAAGCTCCTACAATGAGCAGTTCTTC.

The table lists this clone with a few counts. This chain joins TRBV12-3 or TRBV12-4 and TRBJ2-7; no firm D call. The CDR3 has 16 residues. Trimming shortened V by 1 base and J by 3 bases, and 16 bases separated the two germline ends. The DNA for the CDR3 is TGTGCCAGCAGTTTAGAGTTCGGTACGGTTGGCTACGAGCAGTACTTC. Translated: CASSLEFGTVGYEQYF.

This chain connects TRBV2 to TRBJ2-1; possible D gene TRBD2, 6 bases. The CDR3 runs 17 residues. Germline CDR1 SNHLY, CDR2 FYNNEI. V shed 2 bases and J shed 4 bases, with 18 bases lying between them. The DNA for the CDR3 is TGTGCCAGCAGTGAATCGCTTTGGCGGGATGGATACAATGAGCAGTTCTTC. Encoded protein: CASSESLWRDGYNEQFF.

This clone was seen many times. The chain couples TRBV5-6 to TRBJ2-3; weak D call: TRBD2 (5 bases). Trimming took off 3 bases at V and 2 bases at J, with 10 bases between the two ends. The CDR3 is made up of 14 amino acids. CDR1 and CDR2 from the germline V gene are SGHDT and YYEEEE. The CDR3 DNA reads TGTGCCAGCAGCTCCGGACTTTTCACAGATACGCAGTATTTT. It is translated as CASSSGLFTDTQYF.

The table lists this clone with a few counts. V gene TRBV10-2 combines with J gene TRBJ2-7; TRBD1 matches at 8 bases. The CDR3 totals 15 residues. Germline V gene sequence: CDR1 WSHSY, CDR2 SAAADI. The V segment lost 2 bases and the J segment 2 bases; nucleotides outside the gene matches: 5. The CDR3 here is CASSEPGTGPYEQYF. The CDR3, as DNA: TGCGCCAGCAGTGAGCCCGGGACAGGACCCTACGAGCAGTACTTC.

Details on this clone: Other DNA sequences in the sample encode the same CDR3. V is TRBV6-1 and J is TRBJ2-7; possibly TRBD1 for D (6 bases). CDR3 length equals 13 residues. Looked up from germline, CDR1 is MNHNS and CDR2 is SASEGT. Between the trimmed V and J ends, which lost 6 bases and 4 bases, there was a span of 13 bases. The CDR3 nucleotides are TGTGCCAGCAGGAGGACAGCAACTTACGAGCAGTACTTC. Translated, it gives CASRRTATYEQYF.